The next 3 T cell receptor beta chains were all read from a single sample in a study of T-cell memory formation after mild COVID-19. Each CDR3 protein is one row after TCRdb ran MiXCR on the 5' RACE reads. Of around 200,000 distinct CDR3 sequences in the sample, 7.5% to 10% were seen once. Input material: PBMCs or a T cell subset sorted from them (not recorded which). The receptor source for this set is a man between 18 and 29 years old who had mild COVID-19 (a few samples of this study predate the infection). Cell type and time point are not known.

This chain connects TRBV5-6 to TRBJ2-6; D is possibly TRBD1 (5 bases). The CDR3 is 16 residues long. Germline lookup yields CDR1 SGHDT and CDR2 YYEEEE. Trimming took off 0 bases at V and 2 bases at J, with 9 bases between the two ends. The CDR3: CASSLAARAGANVLTF. Here the CDR3 DNA reads TGTGCCAGCAGCTTGGCCGCCAGGGCTGGGGCCAACGTCCTGACTTTC.

This clonotype has a count of ten or more. The gene calls are TRBV20-1 and TRBJ2-1; 8 bases match TRBD2. Germline V gene lookup returns CDR1 DFQATT and CDR2 SNEGSKA (reference sequence). Trimming removed 4 bases from V and 5 bases from J; junction bases left unmatched: 7. The CDR3 is 14 amino acids. CDR3 sequence (DNA): TGCAGTGCTACGGGCCTAGCGGGCCACAATGAGCAGTTCTTC. Translated, it gives CSATGLAGHNEQFF.

This chain uses TRBV12-3 or TRBV12-4 with TRBJ1-5, with 7 bases fitting TRBD1. After removal of 6 bases from V and 6 bases from J, the junction contained 11 bases not matched to a gene. The length of the CDR3 is 15 residues. CDR3 coding DNA: TGTGCCAGCAGCTATCATAGGACAGGTGCTCAGCCCCAGCATTTT. Translating gives CASSYHRTGAQPQHF.